This TCR beta chain was recorded in a study of blood T cell repertoires in COVID-19. Study at large: Both acute and convalescent COVID-19 samples were obtained from the United States, Italy and Spain.

Data came from immunoSEQ multiplex PCR; TCRdb stores just in-frame clones and leaves some out. The table shows 25,000 to 30,000 clones, with roughly 90% occurring only once. This clone was detected a few times. The CDR3 is 14 residues long. Losses at the gene ends were 4 bases for V and 1 base for J; bases not matched to a gene: 4. Germline CDR1 SGHNT, CDR2 YYREEE (reference sequence). This receptor was taken from a human donor in a cohort sampled during active COVID-19. This sequence joins TRBV5-4 and TRBJ1-1; 7 bases line up with TRBD1. Sequencing was performed on peripheral blood. CDR3 bases: TGTGCCAGCAGCCCTGGGACAGAGAACACTGAAGCTTTCTTT. Protein sequence: CASSPGTENTEAFF.